Shown below are 25 T cell receptor beta chains from a single sample sequenced in a study of cytomegalovirus exposure and HLA in healthy donors. Primers for the PCR totalled 60 Vbeta and 13 Jbeta. Profiling relied on immunoSEQ multiplex PCR, and the TCRdb table lists in-frame clones only, not all of them. The sample's table shows around 45,000 clones. The sample consisted of PBMCs. The receptors here all came from a woman in her 30s in good health and CMV-seronegative.

V is TRBV29-1 and J is TRBJ1-3; D remains ambiguous. V was trimmed by 7 bases and J by 0 bases, leaving 22 bases between them. CDR1 SQVTM and CDR2 ANQGSEA come from the germline V gene. The length of the CDR3 is 17 residues. CDR3 amino acids: CSAITRVGEGSGNTIYF. CDR3 nucleotides: TGCAGCGCAATCACGAGGGTTGGGGAAGGCTCTGGAAACACCATATATTTT.

The CDR3 region is CASSPGTRDTEAFF. CDR3 in DNA: TGCGCCAGCAGCCCCGGGACTCGGGACACTGAAGCTTTCTTT. The rearrangement joins TRBV4-1 to TRBJ1-1; TRBD1 is a possible D gene (5 bases). This CDR3 contains 14 residues. V lost 4 bases, J lost 3 bases, and 12 bases lay in between. Germline CDR1 is MGHRA and CDR2 is YSYEKL.

The chain combines TRBV7-9 with TRBJ1-5; D not certain. Trimming cost V 3 bases and J 4 bases, with 4 bases left between them. The CDR3 is made up of 12 amino acids. CDR1 and CDR2 from the germline V gene are SEHNR and FQNEAQ (reference sequence). The CDR3 DNA reads as TGTGCCAGCAGCTTTACTAATCAGCCCCAGCATTTT. This codes for CASSFTNQPQHF.

This chain uses TRBV18 with TRBJ2-5; TRBD2 is a possible D gene (6 bases). Per germline, CDR1 KGHSH and CDR2 LQKENI. Trimming pared 2 bases from V and 5 bases from J, leaving 18 bases between. The CDR3 sequence is 16 residues long. DNA for the CDR3: TGTGCCAGCTCACCAACGATCCCCGGGAGTTCTGAGACCCAGTACTTC. Translated: CASSPTIPGSSETQYF.

V gene TRBV18 combines with J gene TRBJ1-2; D is possibly TRBD1 (5 bases). From germline, CDR1 is KGHSH and CDR2 LQKENI. This CDR3 is built from 13 residues. V was cut by 3 bases and J by 3 bases, with 8 bases left in between. The CDR3 loop reads CASSPETDYGYTF. In DNA form, the CDR3 reads TGTGCCAGCTCACCGGAGACAGACTATGGCTACACCTTC.

The CDR3 region is CASSQGVGTEAFF. In nucleotides, the CDR3 is TGTGCCAGCAGCCAGGGGGTAGGCACTGAAGCTTTCTTT. The V call is TRBV7-3, the J call TRBJ1-1; 7 bases align to TRBD1. This CDR3 contains 13 residues. The germline V gene encodes CDR1 SGHTA and CDR2 FQGTGA. V dropped 5 bases and J dropped 4; count of bases not matched to a gene: 4.

The rearrangement links TRBV5-1 to TRBJ2-7; TRBD1 is a possible D gene (5 bases). Per the germline V gene, CDR1 is SGHRS and CDR2 is YFSETQ. V dropped 3 bases and J dropped 2 bases, with 21 bases sitting between them. The CDR3 extends over 17 amino acids. Here the CDR3 DNA reads TGCGCCAGCAGCTACTCCTTTGACAGCATGGTGACCTACGAGCAGTACTTC. Translation gives CASSYSFDSMVTYEQYF.

The chain uses TRBV4-1 and TRBJ2-5; a possible D gene is TRBD2 (6 bases). The CDR3 covers 13 residues. Trimming pared 8 bases from V and 2 bases from J, leaving 12 bases between. The V gene's germline CDR1 is MGHRA and CDR2 YSYEKL. The CDR3 DNA reads as TGCGCCAGCTCATTAGCGGAACAAGAGACCCAGTACTTC. It specifies CASSLAEQETQYF.

J is TRBJ1-5 and V is TRBV6-1; the D gene is possibly TRBD1 (5 bases). Germline loops: CDR1 MNHNS, CDR2 SASEGT. V lost 1 base to trimming and J lost 3 bases, with 7 bases between them. This CDR3 has 14 amino acids. The CDR3 DNA reads as TGTGCCAGCAGTGAAGAAGGGGACAATCAGCCCCAGCATTTT. Translated, it gives CASSEEGDNQPQHF.

J is TRBJ2-1 and V is TRBV2; 8 bases line up with TRBD2. V gave up 4 bases and J gave up 8 bases; unmatched junction bases: 13. Germline loops: CDR1 SNHLY, CDR2 FYNNEI. CDR3 length: 16 residues. CDR3 coding DNA: TGTGCCAGCAGTGGTAGTAAAAGGGAGCGGGAGCATGAGCAGTTCTTC. The encoded protein is CASSGSKREREHEQFF.

This chain links TRBV6-4 with TRBJ2-1; 10 nucleotides line up with TRBD2. The CDR3 length is 16 residues. Germline assignment: CDR1 MRHNA and CDR2 SNTAGT. Trimming removed 0 bases from V and 5 bases from J; junction bases left unmatched: 4. The CDR3 DNA follows: TGTGCCAGCAGTGACTCGAGACTAGCGGGCGACAATGAGCAGTTCTTC. Encoded protein: CASSDSRLAGDNEQFF.

The genes are TRBV7-2 and TRBJ2-7, with D unresolved. CDR1 SGHTA and CDR2 FQGNSA come from the germline V gene. Deletions cut 1 base from V and 1 base from J, with 11 bases between. This CDR3 is built from 15 residues. CDR3 region: CASSLVAGTSYEQYF. The CDR3 DNA is TGTGCCAGCAGCTTAGTTGCAGGTACGTCCTACGAGCAGTACTTC. The entire variable domain, with the rest obtained from reference TRBV7-2 and TRBJ2-7, is as follows: GAGVSQSPSNKVTEKGKDVELRCDPISGHTALYWYRQSLGQGLEFLIYFQGNSAPDKSGLPSDRFSAERTGGSVSTLTIQRTQQEDSAVYLCASSLVAGTSYEQYFGPGTRLTVT.

The chain links TRBV30 to TRBJ2-1; tentatively, D is TRBD2 (6 bases). Germline V CDR1 and CDR2: GTSNPN, SVGIG (reference sequence). The CDR3 consists of 13 residues. V was cut by 1 base and J by 6 bases, with 10 bases left in between. The CDR3 loop is CAWSAGLSNEQFF. Here the CDR3 DNA reads TGTGCCTGGAGTGCGGGACTTTCCAATGAGCAGTTCTTC. The complete variable domain, with remaining parts taken from reference TRBV30 and TRBJ2-1, reads SQTIHQWPATLVQPVGSPLSLECTVEGTSNPNLYWYRQAAGRGLQLLFYSVGIGQISSEVPQNLSASRPQDRQFILSSKKLLLSDSGFYLCAWSAGLSNEQFFGPGTRLTVL.

The chain combines TRBV19 with TRBJ1-1; D call uncertain. The CDR3 is 13 amino acids. V was shortened by 4 bases and J by 0 bases, with 6 bases between the two germline ends. Per the germline V gene, CDR1 is LNHDA and CDR2 is SQIVND (reference sequence). The CDR3 reads CASSTGLNTEAFF. The CDR3 DNA follows: TGTGCCAGTAGTACAGGCCTGAACACTGAAGCTTTCTTT.

The chain is built from TRBV6-5 and TRBJ1-5; tentatively, D is TRBD1 (6 bases). V lost 6 bases, J lost 3 bases, and 9 bases lay in between. CDR1 MNHEY and CDR2 SVGAGI come from the germline V gene. This CDR3 spans 13 amino acids. DNA of the CDR3: TGTGCCAGCAGACAGGGCCTCAATCAGCCCCAGCATTTT. Translated: CASRQGLNQPQHF.

The chain joins TRBV6-1 to TRBJ2-7; D is unresolved. This CDR3 is built from 10 residues. The germline CDR1 and CDR2 sequences are MNHNS and SASEGT. Trimming stripped 7 bases from V and 3 bases from J, with 4 bases between. As DNA, the CDR3 is TGTGCCAGCAACAACTACGAGCAGTACTTC. This sequence encodes CASNNYEQYF.

This chain joins TRBV7-9 and TRBJ2-1, with D possibly being TRBD2 (7 bases). The CDR3 length is 13 residues. V lost 6 bases and J 13 bases, leaving 19 bases between the germline ends. Per the germline V gene, CDR1 is SEHNR and CDR2 is FQNEAQ (reference sequence). The CDR3 protein is CASRETSGGRQFF. The CDR3 nucleotides read TGTGCCAGCAGAGAGACTTCGGGGGGCCGACAGTTCTTC.

The V gene is TRBV7-9, the J gene TRBJ1-1, with 9 bases that match TRBD1. CDR1 and CDR2 from the germline V gene are SEHNR and FQNEAQ (reference sequence). V was clipped by 4 bases and J by 5 bases; unmatched bases: 8. The CDR3 length is 15 residues. CDR3 region: CASSSSGTGRTEAFF. The DNA of the CDR3 is TGTGCCAGCAGCTCTTCCGGGACAGGGAGGACTGAAGCTTTCTTT.

This chain joins TRBV4-1 and TRBJ1-1; the D gene is possibly TRBD1 (5 bases). The CDR3 spans 16 residues. Germline V lookup: CDR1 MGHRA, CDR2 YSYEKL. Trimming pared 6 bases from V and 1 base from J, leaving 18 bases between. The CDR3 loop reads CASRISLAGRNTEAFF. The CDR3 DNA reads TGCGCCAGCAGGATAAGCTTGGCAGGGCGGAACACTGAAGCTTTCTTT.

The chain has TRBV11-3 and TRBJ2-3; 7 nucleotides agree with TRBD1. This CDR3 is built from 15 residues. The junction had 7 bases not matched to a gene; V was cut back by 5 bases and J by 2 bases. CDR1 SGHNT and CDR2 YENEEA come from the germline V gene. As DNA, the CDR3 is TGTGCCAGCAGCCCGGGACAGACAATCACAGATACGCAGTATTTT. Protein product: CASSPGQTITDTQYF.

This chain joins TRBV20-1 and TRBJ2-7; tentative D call: TRBD2 (5 bases). Germline CDR1 DFQATT, CDR2 SNEGSKA (reference sequence). This CDR3 contains 10 residues. V shed 6 bases and J shed 8 bases, with 11 bases lying between them. CDR3: CSAYGDKQYF. CDR3 nucleotide sequence: TGCAGTGCCTACGGGGATAAGCAGTACTTC.

The chain combines TRBV7-9 with TRBJ2-7; TRBD1 agrees at 7 bases. The CDR3 contains 15 residues. Per germline, CDR1 SEHNR and CDR2 FQNEAQ (reference sequence). With V trimmed by 0 bases and J by 6 bases, 8 bases remained unmatched. DNA for the CDR3: TGTGCCAGCAGCTTAGCGGGGGCGGCAGGGGGCGAGCAGTACTTC. This encodes CASSLAGAAGGEQYF.

The J gene is TRBJ2-1, the V gene TRBV6-1; maybe TRBD2 (5 bases). Germline-derived CDR1 and CDR2 are MNHNS and SASEGT. Trimming left V 4 bases short and J 10 bases short, with 17 bases between. CDR3 length equals 14 residues. CDR3 amino acids: CASSGLTISEEQFF. The CDR3 nucleotides read TGTGCCAGCAGTGGACTAACCATCTCAGAAGAGCAGTTCTTC.

The genes are TRBV15 and TRBJ1-2; D gene uncertain. With 0 bases removed from V and 4 bases from J, the gap between germline ends came to 12 bases. Germline assignment: CDR1 LNHNV and CDR2 YYDKDF (reference sequence). This CDR3 comprises 15 residues. The CDR3 DNA is TGTGCCACCAGCAGAGATCTAACGGGTACCTATGGCTACACCTTC. Its translation: CATSRDLTGTYGYTF.

The chain joins TRBV5-1 to TRBJ2-1; D may be TRBD2 (5 bases). V was cut by 0 bases and J by 10 bases, with 8 bases left in between. The CDR3 runs 12 residues. Germline V gene sequence: CDR1 SGHRS, CDR2 YFSETQ. The DNA for the CDR3 is TGCGCCAGCAGCTTGGACGAGGGAGAGCAGTTCTTC. This translates into CASSLDEGEQFF.